A selection of T cell receptor beta chains follows, all from one sample in a study of T cell responses to AZD1222 COVID-19 vaccine. Repertoires were generated with immunoSEQ multiplex PCR, while TCRdb's copy carries only in-frame clones and drops some. The table lists around 190,000 clones, 85% to 90% of them singletons. The source was peripheral blood, collected on day 0 of AZD1222 vaccination. All receptors come from an adult in good health. CDR3s include the opening cysteine and the closing phenylalanine or tryptophan. Each record gives: D gene, J gene, clone size, V gene, CDR3 DNA, CDR3 protein. A D gene is named only where the DNA matches it firmly. Some rows mark clone size as missing; the rest say once, few, many or name a class of expanded clone.

d_gene: NA; j_gene: TRBJ1-1; abundance: NA; v_gene: TRBV21-1; CDR3nt: TGTGCCAGCAGCTTGCGGACGGTTGTGAACACTGAAGCTTTCTTT; CDR3aa: CASSLRTVVNTEAFF
d_gene: NA; j_gene: TRBJ1-1; abundance: NA; v_gene: TRBV7-3; CDR3nt: TGTGCCAGCAGCAACCCCGAACGGGGCGAAGCTTTCTTT; CDR3aa: CASSNPERGEAFF
d_gene: NA; j_gene: TRBJ2-1; abundance: NA; v_gene: TRBV4-1; CDR3nt: TGCGCCAGCAGCCAAGATTTGGAGTCAGGAGGGACTGCTTACAATGAGCAGTTCTTC; CDR3aa: CASSQDLESGGTAYNEQFF
d_gene: NA; j_gene: TRBJ1-1; abundance: once; v_gene: TRBV7-8; CDR3nt: TGTGCCAGCAGCTTAGGCTGGGCAACTGAAGCTTTCTTT; CDR3aa: CASSLGWATEAFF
d_gene: TRBD2; j_gene: TRBJ2-2; abundance: once; v_gene: TRBV5-5; CDR3nt: TGTGCCAGCAGCTCCTGGGGGACTAGCGGGATGGCGAACACCGGGGAGCTGTTTTTT; CDR3aa: CASSSWGTSGMANTGELFF
d_gene: TRBD2; j_gene: TRBJ2-3; abundance: NA; v_gene: TRBV5-1; CDR3nt: TGCGCCAGCAGTTCGCCTAGCGGGCGGGGGGATACGCAGTATTTT; CDR3aa: CASSSPSGRGDTQYF
d_gene: NA; j_gene: TRBJ1-2; abundance: few; v_gene: TRBV18; CDR3nt: TGTGCCAGCTCACCAGGTCTTACGGGGACTAACTATGGCTACACCTTC; CDR3aa: CASSPGLTGTNYGYTF
d_gene: TRBD2; j_gene: TRBJ2-7; abundance: NA; v_gene: TRBV27; CDR3nt: TGTGCCAGCAGTTTAAAAGCGGGAGAACAGTACGAGCAGTACTTC; CDR3aa: CASSLKAGEQYEQYF
d_gene: NA; j_gene: TRBJ2-7; abundance: NA; v_gene: TRBV5-4; CDR3nt: TGTGCCAGCAGCTTGGAGGGACGGGACTTGACCTACGAGCAGTACTTC; CDR3aa: CASSLEGRDLTYEQYF
d_gene: TRBD2; j_gene: TRBJ2-3; abundance: NA; v_gene: TRBV5-1; CDR3nt: TGCGCCAGCAGCTTGGTCCCTCGTAGCGGGACCAGCACAGATACGCAGTATTTT; CDR3aa: CASSLVPRSGTSTDTQYF
d_gene: NA; j_gene: TRBJ2-1; abundance: NA; v_gene: TRBV5-5; CDR3nt: TGTGCCAGCATCTCCAGGACCAAAAATGAGCAGTTCTTC; CDR3aa: CASISRTKNEQFF
d_gene: NA; j_gene: TRBJ1-2; abundance: NA; v_gene: TRBV4-1; CDR3nt: TGCGCCAGCAGCCAAGATCCGCAGGGCGCCAGTGGCTACACCTTC; CDR3aa: CASSQDPQGASGYTF
d_gene: NA; j_gene: TRBJ1-5; abundance: NA; v_gene: TRBV30; CDR3nt: TGTGCCTGGAGTGTCCGGACGGTTAGCAATCAGCCCCAGCATTTT; CDR3aa: CAWSVRTVSNQPQHF
d_gene: NA; j_gene: TRBJ2-7; abundance: NA; v_gene: TRBV2; CDR3nt: TGTGCCAGCAGTGAAGAACCGGGGCGCAGCTCCTACGAGCAGTACTTC; CDR3aa: CASSEEPGRSSYEQYF
d_gene: NA; j_gene: TRBJ1-1; abundance: NA; v_gene: TRBV4-1; CDR3nt: TGCGCCACCACTGGGGGGATGAACACTGAAGCTTTCTTT; CDR3aa: CATTGGMNTEAFF
d_gene: TRBD1; j_gene: TRBJ2-1; abundance: NA; v_gene: TRBV6-4; CDR3nt: TGTGCCAGCAGTGATTGGGACAGGGGAATTCATGAGCAGTTCTTC; CDR3aa: CASSDWDRGIHEQFF
d_gene: NA; j_gene: TRBJ1-6; abundance: once; v_gene: TRBV10-3; CDR3nt: TGTGCCATCAGTGAGGCAGGGGCAGGGCGGAATTCACCCCTCCACTTT; CDR3aa: CAISEAGAGRNSPLHF
d_gene: TRBD1; j_gene: TRBJ1-5; abundance: NA; v_gene: TRBV29-1; CDR3nt: TGCAGCGTAGGGACAGGGACTCAGCCCCAGCATTTT; CDR3aa: CSVGTGTQPQHF
d_gene: TRBD2; j_gene: TRBJ2-3; abundance: NA; v_gene: TRBV27; CDR3nt: TGTGCCAGCAGTTTAGGTGGCGGGAGGGCCAGAACAGATACGCAGTATTTT; CDR3aa: CASSLGGGRARTDTQYF
d_gene: TRBD2; j_gene: TRBJ2-2; abundance: NA; v_gene: TRBV28; CDR3nt: TGTGCCAGCAGCCTAGAGCGGGAGTCGAGTCGTGGCGGGGAGCTGTTTTTT; CDR3aa: CASSLERESSRGGELFF
d_gene: NA; j_gene: TRBJ1-2; abundance: NA; v_gene: TRBV27; CDR3nt: TGTGCCAGCAGTTTACGGGCAGGAGTTAACTATGGCTACACCTTC; CDR3aa: CASSLRAGVNYGYTF
d_gene: NA; j_gene: TRBJ1-1; abundance: few; v_gene: TRBV7-8; CDR3nt: TGTGCCAGCAGCTTTCTGACAGATTTGAACACTGAAGCTTTCTTT; CDR3aa: CASSFLTDLNTEAFF
d_gene: NA; j_gene: TRBJ1-1; abundance: once; v_gene: TRBV5-1; CDR3nt: TGCGCCAGCAGCTTGGATTGGGTTGAAGCTTTCTTT; CDR3aa: CASSLDWVEAFF
d_gene: NA; j_gene: TRBJ2-7; abundance: NA; v_gene: TRBV5-1; CDR3nt: TGCGCCAGCAGCTTGGATAGTAAGGGCGAGCAGTACTTC; CDR3aa: CASSLDSKGEQYF
d_gene: TRBD1; j_gene: TRBJ1-2; abundance: once; v_gene: TRBV19; CDR3nt: TGTGCCAGTAGTATCAAGGGACAGATAAACTTC; CDR3aa: CASSIKGQINF
d_gene: TRBD2; j_gene: TRBJ2-3; abundance: NA; v_gene: TRBV19; CDR3nt: TGTGCCAGTAGACTAGCGGGAACGGTTGGGGATACGCAGTATTTT; CDR3aa: CASRLAGTVGDTQYF
d_gene: NA; j_gene: TRBJ2-7; abundance: NA; v_gene: TRBV28; CDR3nt: TGTGCCAGCACCACCATAGGCGGAAGCTCCTACGAGCAGTACTTC; CDR3aa: CASTTIGGSSYEQYF
d_gene: NA; j_gene: TRBJ1-2; abundance: few; v_gene: TRBV28; CDR3nt: TGTGCCAGCACCGATGGGGGGGGCTATGGCTACACCTTC; CDR3aa: CASTDGGGYGYTF
d_gene: TRBD1; j_gene: TRBJ1-4; abundance: NA; v_gene: TRBV6-5; CDR3nt: TGTGCCAGCCTATCTGCGGGACAGGGGCGAAAACTGTTTTTT; CDR3aa: CASLSAGQGRKLFF
d_gene: NA; j_gene: TRBJ1-2; abundance: once; v_gene: TRBV29-1; CDR3nt: TGCAGCGTTGAACAGGATAACTATGGCTACACCTTC; CDR3aa: CSVEQDNYGYTF